One sample yielded the 25 T cell receptor beta chains listed below, sequenced in a study of molecular identifiers for immune sequencing clone quantification. One entry per CDR3 protein results from TCRdb running MiXCR on the PCR reads. There are about 40,000 distinct CDR3 sequences in the sample; about a fifth occur only once, and roughly 6.9% lies in the top ten. Sequencing used naive CD8+ T cells from blood, with Jurkat cell RNA spiked in. Sample subset: FACS-sorted CD8+CD4-CCR7+CD45RA+ naive T cells. The receptors originated from a human donor in good health. Some libraries in this study had Jurkat cell RNA spiked in.

To note about this clonotype: This may come from a read error, since a much larger clone is one base off. This chain links TRBV12-3 or TRBV12-4 with TRBJ2-2; tentatively, D is TRBD1 or TRBD2 (5 bases each). The V gene lost 1 base and the J gene lost 3 bases, with 6 bases spanning the gap. The CDR3 consists of 14 residues. For the CDR3, the DNA is TGTGCCAGCAGTTTAGGAGGGGACACCGGGGAGCTGTTTTTT. Translation gives CASSLGGDTGELFF.

This clonotype has only a few counts. The chain carries TRBV7-9 and TRBJ2-1; D unresolved. V was clipped by 3 bases and J by 9 bases, with 9 bases between them. This CDR3 contains 12 residues. CDR1 and CDR2 (germline): SEHNR, FQNEAQ (reference sequence). This chain's CDR3 is CASSFPPVEQFF. The CDR3 DNA is TGTGCCAGCAGCTTCCCCCCCGTTGAGCAGTTCTTC.

To note about this clonotype: One end of the junction varies from germline; a read error may be responsible. The gene calls are TRBV28 and TRBJ2-7, with TRBD2 as a possible D gene (6 bases). CDR3 length equals 15 residues. Germline CDR1 is MDHEN and CDR2 is SYDVKM. CDR3 protein: CASSLMSGGSYGQYF. The CDR3 DNA reads as TGTGCCAGTAGTTTAATGTCTGGAGGGTCCTACGGGCAGTACTTC. Full variable domain (outside the CDR3, taken from reference TRBV28 and TRBJ2-7): DVKVTQSSRYLVKRTGEKVFLECVQDMDHENMFWYRQDPGLGLRLIYFSYDVKMKEKGDIPEGYSVSREKKERFSLILESASTNQTSMYLCASSLMSGGSYGQYFGPGTRLTVT.

This clonotype has ten or more counts. This sequence joins TRBV6-5 and TRBJ2-5, with 8 bases fitting TRBD1. V lost 7 bases and J lost 4; bases outside the gene matches: 5. This CDR3 spans 13 amino acids. From germline, CDR1 is MNHEY and CDR2 SVGAGI. This chain's CDR3 is CASTGQGGETQYF. The CDR3 nucleotides read TGTGCCAGCACCGGACAGGGAGGAGAGACCCAGTACTTC.

As concerns this clonotype: Just one base apart from a much larger clone, this may be a read error. The V and J genes are TRBV27 and TRBJ2-1, with D possibly being TRBD2 (5 bases). The CDR3 totals 13 residues. The V end lost 10 bases, the J end lost 8 bases, and 18 bases lay between the germline ends. Germline assignment: CDR1 MNHEY and CDR2 SMNVEV (reference sequence). CDR3 in DNA: TGTGCCACCCTTACCCGGGGTCCTCATGAGCAGTTCTTC. Translated, it gives CATLTRGPHEQFF.

There are a few counts of this clonotype. This sequence joins TRBV28 and TRBJ2-7, with 11 bases aligning to TRBD2. The germline CDR1 and CDR2 sequences are MDHEN and SYDVKM. V lost 6 bases and J lost 2; bases outside the gene matches: 3. The CDR3 extends over 14 amino acids. The DNA for the CDR3 is TGTGCCAGCAGGGGACTAGCGGAAACCTACGAGCAGTACTTC. Encoded protein: CASRGLAETYEQYF.

About this clonotype itself: A much larger clonotype is one base distant, so this may be a read error. This chain joins TRBV11-2 and TRBJ2-7; tentatively, D is TRBD1 (5 bases). The CDR3 is 15 amino acids. Germline CDR1 and CDR2: SGHAT and FQNNGV. V lost 0 bases and J lost 0, with 9 bases in between. CDR3 coding DNA: TGTGCCAGCAGCTTAGATCTAGGGGTCTCCTACGAGCAGTACTTC. Amino acid sequence: CASSLDLGVSYEQYF.

V is TRBV5-6 and J is TRBJ1-1; weak D call: TRBD1 (6 bases). V was cut by 4 bases and J by 10 bases, with 17 bases left in between. Per the germline V gene, CDR1 is SGHDT and CDR2 is YYEEEE. This CDR3 is built from 13 residues. The CDR3 protein is CASSTGTGGTAFF. CDR3 nucleotide sequence: TGTGCCAGCAGCACAGGGACCGGGGGGACAGCTTTCTTT.

This clonotype was observed many times. The J gene is TRBJ2-7, the V gene TRBV6-5; the match to TRBD2 covers 8 bases. The CDR3 length is 17 residues. Germline trimming cut 0 bases from V and 3 bases from J; bases unmatched to any gene: 10. Per germline, CDR1 MNHEY and CDR2 SVGAGI. DNA for the CDR3: TGTGCCAGCAGTTACTCGATTACGAGCGGGAGTGTCTACGAGCAGTACTTC. This codes for CASSYSITSGSVYEQYF.

This clonotype has a count of ten or more. The chain carries TRBV28 and TRBJ2-7, with TRBD1 identical over 9 bases. The CDR3 length is 13 residues. Germline assignment: CDR1 MDHEN and CDR2 SYDVKM. The V gene end was trimmed by 6 bases and the J gene end by 7 bases; junction bases not matched to a gene: 7. DNA of the CDR3: TGTGCCAGCAGGGGACAGGGTTGGCAGGAGCAGTACTTC. Encoded protein: CASRGQGWQEQYF.

The table lists this clonotype with many counts. V gene TRBV4-3 combines with J gene TRBJ2-7; D possibly corresponds to TRBD1 (6 bases). The germline V gene has CDR1 LGHNA and CDR2 YSLEER. With 8 bases removed from V and 0 bases from J, the gap between germline ends came to 14 bases. CDR3 length: 14 amino acids. The CDR3 region is CASSRDTGSYEQYF. As DNA, the CDR3 is TGCGCCAGCTCCCGGGACACAGGCTCCTACGAGCAGTACTTC.

This clonotype appeared many times. The genes are TRBV28 and TRBJ2-1; 9 positions match TRBD1. Germline CDR1 and CDR2: MDHEN and SYDVKM. J was trimmed by 9 bases and V by 3 bases; bases with no gene match: 3. CDR3 length: 13 residues. The CDR3 sequence: CASSFTTGGEQFF. The DNA of the CDR3 is TGTGCCAGCAGTTTTACGACAGGGGGTGAGCAGTTCTTC.

Ten or more counts support this clonotype. The chain links TRBV7-9 to TRBJ1-4, with D perhaps TRBD1 (5 bases). V lost 4 bases and J lost 1, with 16 bases in between. Germline V gene sequence: CDR1 SEHNR, CDR2 FQNEAQ (reference sequence). The CDR3 runs to 17 residues. Here the CDR3 DNA reads TGTGCCAGCAGCTACGCATCCAGGGTGGGAACTAATGAAAAACTGTTTTTT. Protein sequence: CASSYASRVGTNEKLFF. The full variable domain, its missing parts supplied by reference TRBV7-9 and TRBJ1-4, is DTGVSQNPRHKITKRGQNVTFRCDPISEHNRLYWYRQTLGQGPEFLTYFQNEAQLEKSRLLSDRFSAERPKGSFSTLEIQRTEQGDSAMYLCASSYASRVGTNEKLFFGSGTQLSVL.

About this clonotype itself: An end of the junction does not agree with germline; a read error may underlie this. The V gene is TRBV4-3, the J gene TRBJ2-7; D unresolved. The CDR3 sequence is 16 residues long. Germline CDR1 and CDR2: LGHNA and YSLEER. CDR3 coding DNA: TGCACCAGCAGCCAAGATACGAGTACCCACTCCTACGAGCAGTACTTC. Protein product: CTSSQDTSTHSYEQYF.

This clonotype was counted many times. The CDR3 loop reads CASSASGSYNEQFF. Written as DNA, the CDR3 is TGTGCCAGCAGCGCGAGCGGGAGCTACAATGAGCAGTTCTTC. This sequence joins TRBV9 and TRBJ2-1; TRBD2 aligns across 8 bases. The V gene's germline CDR1 is SGDLS and CDR2 YYNGEE. This CDR3 comprises 14 residues. J gave up 3 bases and V 3 bases, and 2 bases lay outside the gene matches.

This rearrangement joins TRBV12-3 or TRBV12-4 to TRBJ2-1; D uncertain. Between the trimmed V and J ends, which lost 5 bases and 7 bases, there was a span of 6 bases. This CDR3 is built from 11 residues. As DNA, the CDR3 is TGTGCCAGCAGTGCAATTAATGAGCAGTTCTTC. This codes for CASSAINEQFF.

This clonotype was recorded at least ten times. The chain joins TRBV5-1 to TRBJ2-3; D might be TRBD2 (5 bases). The CDR3 is 15 amino acids. Per germline, CDR1 SGHRS and CDR2 YFSETQ. Deletions cut 3 bases from V and 3 bases from J, with 14 bases between. In DNA form, the CDR3 reads TGCGCCAGCAGCTCGGAGGCCTGGATAACAGATACGCAGTATTTT. Translated, it gives CASSSEAWITDTQYF.

This clonotype was picked up many times. This rearrangement joins TRBV2 to TRBJ2-3; D unclear. Germline-derived CDR1 and CDR2 are SNHLY and FYNNEI. The germline V and J ends were trimmed by 2 bases and 6 bases, with 12 bases remaining between them. CDR3 length: 14 amino acids. The CDR3, as DNA: TGTGCCAGCAGTGAACCGTACTATTCTGATACGCAGTATTTT. It codes for CASSEPYYSDTQYF.

This clonotype was observed many times. This rearrangement joins TRBV4-2 to TRBJ1-2; 8 bases fit TRBD1. The germline CDR1 and CDR2 sequences are LGHNA and YNFKEQ. J lost 7 bases, V lost 1 base, and 17 bases had no gene match. CDR3 length: 18 amino acids. CDR3 in DNA: TGTGCCAGCAGCCAAGCCCCCGGACAGGGTAAGGCTTCTATTGGCTACACCTTC. Translating it yields CASSQAPGQGKASIGYTF.

This chain connects TRBV30 to TRBJ2-5; 14 positions agree with TRBD2. Per germline, CDR1 GTSNPN and CDR2 SVGIG (reference sequence). V was pared by 5 bases and J by 5 bases, with 7 bases of the junction left unmatched. CDR3 length equals 15 residues. This CDR3 is CAWVTSGRAWETQYF. CDR3 coding DNA: TGTGCCTGGGTGACTAGCGGGAGGGCCTGGGAGACCCAGTACTTC.

This clonotype was counted many times. This chain links TRBV7-9 with TRBJ1-6, with D unresolved. The germline gives CDR1 SEHNR, CDR2 FQNEAQ (reference sequence). V dropped 5 bases and J dropped 8 bases, with 4 bases sitting between them. CDR3 length equals 11 residues. The CDR3 region is CASSPDSPLHF. The CDR3 nucleotides are TGTGCCAGCAGCCCAGATTCACCCCTCCACTTT.

The table lists this clonotype with many counts. The chain combines TRBV7-9 with TRBJ1-6; TRBD1 matches 8 bases. With V trimmed by 1 base and J by 9 bases, 2 bases remained unmatched. The germline gives CDR1 SEHNR, CDR2 FQNEAQ (reference sequence). This CDR3 is built from 14 residues. CDR3 residues: CASSLEGTGSPLHF. The CDR3 region has the DNA TGTGCCAGCAGCTTAGAAGGGACAGGTTCACCCCTCCACTTT.

The sample holds many counts of this clonotype. The chain links TRBV6-2 or TRBV6-3 to TRBJ2-1; 8 nucleotides agree with TRBD2. The CDR3 totals 18 residues. Germline V gene sequence: CDR1 MNHEY, CDR2 SVGEGT. V lost 3 bases and J lost 12; bases outside the gene matches: 22. The CDR3, as DNA: TGTGCCAGCAGTTATAGTCGGGAGGGAGAAGGACAACCAAGGGTGCAGTTCTTC. Protein: CASSYSREGEGQPRVQFF.

This sequence joins TRBV28 and TRBJ1-5; TRBD1 aligns across 8 bases. With V trimmed by 6 bases and J by 5 bases, 6 bases remained unmatched. The CDR3 spans 14 residues. Germline V gene lookup returns CDR1 MDHEN and CDR2 SYDVKM. The CDR3 DNA is TGTGCCAGCAGGTCCGACAGGGGTCATCAGCCCCAGCATTTT. Protein: CASRSDRGHQPQHF.

Many counts were recorded for this clonotype. The chain is built from TRBV27 and TRBJ2-7, with D perhaps TRBD1 (6 bases). The V gene's germline CDR1 is MNHEY and CDR2 SMNVEV (reference sequence). The CDR3 is 14 amino acids. Trimming stripped 4 bases from V and 2 bases from J, with 12 bases between. CDR3 residues: CASSSLTGTYEQYF. Written as DNA, the CDR3 is TGTGCCAGCAGTTCCTTGACAGGTACCTACGAGCAGTACTTC.